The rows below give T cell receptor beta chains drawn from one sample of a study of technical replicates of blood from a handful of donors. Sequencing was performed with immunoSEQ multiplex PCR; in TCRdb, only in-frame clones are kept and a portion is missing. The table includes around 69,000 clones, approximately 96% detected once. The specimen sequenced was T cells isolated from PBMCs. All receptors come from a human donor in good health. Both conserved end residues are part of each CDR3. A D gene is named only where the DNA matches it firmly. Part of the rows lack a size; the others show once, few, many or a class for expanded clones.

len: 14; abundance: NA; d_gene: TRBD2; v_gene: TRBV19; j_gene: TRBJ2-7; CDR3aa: CASRNGPGGYEQYF; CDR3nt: TGTGCCAGTAGGAACGGTCCGGGGGGCTACGAGCAGTACTTC
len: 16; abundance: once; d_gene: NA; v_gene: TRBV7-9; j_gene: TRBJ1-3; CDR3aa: CASSLIQRSSGNTIYF; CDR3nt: TGTGCCAGCAGCCTTATTCAGAGGTCCTCTGGAAACACCATATATTTT
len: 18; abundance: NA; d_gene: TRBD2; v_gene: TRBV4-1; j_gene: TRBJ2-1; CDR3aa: CASSQAASSGGPTDEQFF; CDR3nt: TGCGCCAGCAGCCAAGCCGCGTCTAGCGGGGGGCCGACGGATGAGCAGTTCTTC
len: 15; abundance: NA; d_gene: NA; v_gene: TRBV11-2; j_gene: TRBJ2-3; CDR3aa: CASSLAWERTDTQYF; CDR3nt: TGTGCCAGCAGCTTGGCGTGGGAGCGTACAGATACGCAGTATTTT
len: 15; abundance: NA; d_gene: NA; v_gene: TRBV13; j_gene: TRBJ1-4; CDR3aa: CASSFRGSANEKLFF; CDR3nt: TGTGCCAGCAGCTTCAGGGGCTCTGCGAATGAAAAACTGTTTTTT
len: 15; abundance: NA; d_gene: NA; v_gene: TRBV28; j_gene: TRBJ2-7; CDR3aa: CASRASPGLSVEQYF; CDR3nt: TGTGCCAGCAGGGCGTCTCCCGGACTTAGTGTGGAGCAGTACTTC
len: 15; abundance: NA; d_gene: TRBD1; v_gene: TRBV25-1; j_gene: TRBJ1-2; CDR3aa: CASKALTGGVDGYTF; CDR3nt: TGTGCCAGCAAAGCCCTCACAGGGGGCGTTGATGGCTACACCTTC
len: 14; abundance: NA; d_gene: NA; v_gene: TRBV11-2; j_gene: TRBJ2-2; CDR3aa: CASSSTTGSGELFF; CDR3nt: TGTGCCAGCAGCTCGACTACAGGGTCCGGGGAGCTGTTTTTT
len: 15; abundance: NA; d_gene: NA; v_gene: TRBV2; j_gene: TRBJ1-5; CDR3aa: CASKAGQVYNQPQHF; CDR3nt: TGTGCCAGCAAAGCTGGCCAGGTATACAATCAGCCCCAGCATTTT
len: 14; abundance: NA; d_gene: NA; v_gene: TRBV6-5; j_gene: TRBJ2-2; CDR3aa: CASSRWTHTGELFF; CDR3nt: TGTGCCAGCAGCCGTTGGACTCACACCGGGGAGCTGTTTTTT
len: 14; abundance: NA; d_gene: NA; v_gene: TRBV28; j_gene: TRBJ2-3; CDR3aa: CASSGPASGDTQYF; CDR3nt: TGTGCCAGCAGCGGTCCAGCCTCGGGAGATACGCAGTATTTT